The 20 T cell receptor beta chains in this list originate from one sample, sequenced in a study of OX40 agonist ivuxolimab in advanced cancers. Only in-frame clones appear in the TCRdb table, and some are missing; sequencing was by immunoSEQ multiplex PCR. The profile shows 89,000 or so clones, 88% of them singletons. The source was CD4+ or CD8+ T cells sorted from blood, collected in a trial of the OX40 agonist ivuxolimab. These receptors all come from an adult with an advanced solid tumor such as melanoma, head and neck, liver or kidney cancer.

The V call is TRBV7-2, the J call TRBJ1-3; no definite D call. This CDR3 contains 14 residues. Germline V CDR1 and CDR2: SGHTA, FQGNSA. V was cut by 4 bases and J by 0 bases, with 7 bases left in between. This CDR3 reads CASSYFGSGNTIYF. CDR3 in DNA: TGTGCCAGCAGCTATTTTGGCTCTGGAAACACCATATATTTT. The full variable domain, in which reference TRBV7-2 and TRBJ1-3 provide the parts outside the CDR3, is GAGVSQSPSNKVTEKGKDVELRCDPISGHTALYWYRQSLGQGLEFLIYFQGNSAPDKSGLPSDRFSAERTGGSVSTLTIQRTQQEDSAVYLCASSYFGSGNTIYFGEGSWLTVV.

V and J are TRBV6-6 and TRBJ2-2; D could derive from TRBD1 or TRBD2 (5 bases each). The V gene's germline CDR1 is MNHNY and CDR2 SVGAGI (reference sequence). The CDR3 runs to 13 residues. Trimming took 11 bases from V and 2 from J, leaving 12 bases between them. CDR3 region: CAAEGTNTGELFF. CDR3 nucleotides: TGTGCCGCAGAGGGGACCAACACCGGGGAGCTGTTTTTT.

This clone has more than one count but fewer than ten. V usage is TRBV5-8 and J usage is TRBJ1-4; D gene ambiguous. Looked up from germline, CDR1 is SGHTS and CDR2 is YDEGEE. This CDR3 is 17 amino acids long. V lost 1 base, J lost 5 bases, and 18 bases lay in between. The CDR3 DNA reads as TGTGCCAGCAGCTTGTCAATTTGGTTCGGTGAAAATGAAAAACTGTTTTTT. This gives the protein CASSLSIWFGENEKLFF.

This chain uses TRBV11-2 with TRBJ1-1; TRBD1 is a possible D gene (5 bases). Germline values: CDR1 SGHAT, CDR2 FQNNGV. This CDR3 spans 15 amino acids. Between the trimmed V and J ends, which lost 3 bases and 2 bases, there was a span of 13 bases. CDR3 sequence (DNA): TGTGCCAGCAGCTTTGGTGGGACGGGTAACACTGAAGCTTTCTTT. It yields the protein CASSFGGTGNTEAFF.

On this clone itself: The same CDR3 arises from other DNA sequences in this sample as well. CDR3 in DNA: TGTGCCTGGAGTCCCGGGGCCCAAGAGACCCAGTACTTC. It specifies CAWSPGAQETQYF. This chain links TRBV30 with TRBJ2-5; possibly TRBD1 or TRBD2 for D (5 bases each). CDR3 length: 13 residues. CDR1 is GTSNPN, CDR2 SVGIG, per germline (reference sequence). The V gene lost 2 bases and the J gene lost 1 base, with 8 bases spanning the gap.

CDR3 protein: CASSRYTDTQYF. CDR3 in DNA: TGTGCCAGCAGCCGATACACAGATACGCAGTATTTT. The gene calls are TRBV7-6 and TRBJ2-3; no firm D call. Germline V gene lookup returns CDR1 SGHVS and CDR2 FNYEAQ. V was clipped by 5 bases and J by 2 bases, with 5 bases between them. The CDR3 covers 12 residues.

The CDR3 sequence: CASSADGSNYGYTF. CDR3 DNA: TGTGCCAGCAGCGCGGACGGGTCTAACTATGGCTACACCTTC. The chain carries TRBV5-4 and TRBJ1-2; D is uncertain. This CDR3 has 14 residues. Germline CDR1 is SGHNT and CDR2 is YYREEE (reference sequence). The V gene lost 4 bases and the J gene lost 0 bases, with 10 bases spanning the gap. Using reference TRBV5-4 and TRBJ1-2 for the parts outside the CDR3, the full variable domain is ETGVTQSPTHLIKTRGQQVTLRCSSQSGHNTVSWYQQALGQGPQFIFQYYREEENGRGNFPPRFSGLQFPNYSSELNVNALELDDSALYLCASSADGSNYGYTFGSGTRLTVV.

This clone has a single count. The CDR3 DNA reads TGTGCCAGCAGGAGGACTAGCGGGTACGAGCAGTACTTC. Translated, it gives CASRRTSGYEQYF. The J gene is TRBJ2-7, the V gene TRBV2, with TRBD2 identical over 11 bases. The CDR3 spans 13 residues. Germline lookup yields CDR1 SNHLY and CDR2 FYNNEI. Losses at the gene ends were 6 bases for V and 4 bases for J; bases not matched to a gene: 2.

This clone was detected only once. This chain links TRBV29-1 with TRBJ2-1; TRBD1 is a possible D gene (6 bases). The V and J ends lost 6 bases and 5 bases respectively, with 14 bases between them. This CDR3 comprises 13 residues. Germline V gives CDR1 SQVTM, CDR2 ANQGSEA. CDR3 DNA: TGCAGCGTCACCCCTACAGGGAACAATGAGCAGTTCTTC. Translation: CSVTPTGNNEQFF.

Here the CDR3 DNA reads TGTGCCAGCAGACTGAACAGGGTTAATGAAAAACTGTTTTTT. Protein product: CASRLNRVNEKLFF. V usage is TRBV27 and J usage is TRBJ1-4; the D gene is possibly TRBD1 (6 bases). This CDR3 is built from 14 residues. From germline, CDR1 is MNHEY and CDR2 SMNVEV (reference sequence). V gave up 6 bases and J gave up 4 bases, with 12 bases separating them.

This sequence joins TRBV28 and TRBJ1-5, with 7 bases identical to TRBD1. The CDR3 is made up of 17 amino acids. Looked up from germline, CDR1 is MDHEN and CDR2 is SYDVKM. V shed 4 bases and J 2 bases; nucleotides not matched to a gene: 11. In nucleotides, the CDR3 is TGTGCCAGCAGTTACGCAGGGGGGGCTGGGGGCAATCAGCCCCAGCATTTT. Protein sequence: CASSYAGGAGGNQPQHF. The entire variable domain, with the rest obtained from reference TRBV28 and TRBJ1-5, is as follows: DVKVTQSSRYLVKRTGEKVFLECVQDMDHENMFWYRQDPGLGLRLIYFSYDVKMKEKGDIPEGYSVSREKKERFSLILESASTNQTSMYLCASSYAGGAGGNQPQHFGDGTRLSIL.

The chain combines TRBV7-3 with TRBJ2-2; 13 bases are a match to TRBD2. V lost 3 bases, J lost 3 bases, and 13 bases stayed unmatched. Germline V CDR1 and CDR2: SGHTA, FQGTGA. The CDR3 covers 20 residues. Written as DNA, the CDR3 is TGTGCCAGCAGCTTCCGTTCAGGGACTAGCGGGACTGGGGACACCGGGGAGCTGTTTTTT. It yields the protein CASSFRSGTSGTGDTGELFF.

The V and J genes are TRBV5-4 and TRBJ2-2, with 10 bases identical to TRBD2. Germline V CDR1 and CDR2: SGHNT, YYREEE (reference sequence). V dropped 5 bases and J dropped 4; count of bases not matched to a gene: 5. CDR3 length: 15 amino acids. CDR3 sequence (DNA): TGTGCCAGCAGGGTAGCGGGAGGCACCACCGGGGAGCTGTTTTTT. The encoded protein is CASRVAGGTTGELFF.

The genes are TRBV30 and TRBJ1-6, with 7 bases lining up with TRBD1. The CDR3 covers 14 residues. From germline, CDR1 is GTSNPN and CDR2 SVGIG (reference sequence). J gave up 6 bases and V 3 bases, and 5 bases lay outside the gene matches. In DNA, the CDR3 is TGTGCCTGGAGGATGACAGGGCCTAATTCACCCCTCCACTTT. As protein: CAWRMTGPNSPLHF.

This CDR3 reads CASSSFFSGRGNEQFF. The CDR3 DNA follows: TGTGCCAGCAGTTCCTTTTTTAGCGGGAGAGGTAACGAGCAGTTCTTC. The J gene is TRBJ2-1, the V gene TRBV27; 9 nucleotides match TRBD2. This CDR3 contains 16 residues. The V and J ends lost 4 bases and 10 bases, in that order; junction bases with no gene match: 14. The V gene's germline CDR1 is MNHEY and CDR2 SMNVEV (reference sequence).

V and J are TRBV7-2 and TRBJ2-3; D unclear. V lost 3 bases and J lost 1, with 14 bases in between. This CDR3 contains 16 residues. Germline CDR1 is SGHTA and CDR2 is FQGNSA. CDR3 nucleotide sequence: TGTGCCAGCAGCTTTAGTTCGCTGATAGGCACAGATACGCAGTATTTT. Amino acids: CASSFSSLIGTDTQYF. The full variable domain, in which reference TRBV7-2 and TRBJ2-3 provide the parts outside the CDR3, is GAGVSQSPSNKVTEKGKDVELRCDPISGHTALYWYRQSLGQGLEFLIYFQGNSAPDKSGLPSDRFSAERTGGSVSTLTIQRTQQEDSAVYLCASSFSSLIGTDTQYFGPGTRLTVL.

This chain links TRBV5-1 with TRBJ2-1; 9 bases match TRBD1. CDR1 is SGHRS and CDR2 is YFSETQ in the germline V gene. This CDR3 region has 15 residues. J lost 2 bases, V lost 7 bases, and 7 bases had no gene match. The CDR3 reads CASVLGQGTYNEQFF. In nucleotides, the CDR3 is TGCGCCAGCGTCCTAGGACAGGGGACCTACAATGAGCAGTTCTTC. Filled out from reference TRBV5-1 and TRBJ2-1, the complete variable domain reads KAGVTQTPRYLIKTRGQQVTLSCSPISGHRSVSWYQQTPGQGLQFLFEYFSETQRNKGNFPGRFSGRQFSNSRSEMNVSTLELGDSALYLCASVLGQGTYNEQFFGPGTRLTVL.

The chain employs TRBV6-1 and TRBJ1-5; D is unresolved. Germline CDR1 MNHNS, CDR2 SASEGT. This CDR3 has 14 amino acids. V shed 2 bases and J shed 4 bases, with 9 bases lying between them. The CDR3 nucleotides read TGTGCCAGCAGTGAAATGGCCGCTAATCAGCCCCAGCATTTT. This codes for CASSEMAANQPQHF.

The V gene is TRBV7-2, the J gene TRBJ2-3, with 9 nucleotides matching TRBD2. Germline lookup yields CDR1 SGHTA and CDR2 FQGNSA. CDR3 length: 16 amino acids. Trimming removed 3 bases from V and 4 bases from J; junction bases left unmatched: 8. CDR3 DNA: TGTGCCAGCAGCTTCCGCGGGAGGGCCAAAGCAGATACGCAGTATTTT. Encoded protein: CASSFRGRAKADTQYF.

This clone was counted a single time. The chain carries TRBV21-1 and TRBJ2-3; no DNA check was done on the table's D call, TRBD1. TRBV21-1 is labeled a pseudogene. The CDR3 contains 17 residues. CDR3: CASSKEQQGAFTDTQYF. For the CDR3, the DNA is TGTGCCAGCAGCAAAGAGCAACAGGGGGCCTTCACAGATACGCAGTATTTT.